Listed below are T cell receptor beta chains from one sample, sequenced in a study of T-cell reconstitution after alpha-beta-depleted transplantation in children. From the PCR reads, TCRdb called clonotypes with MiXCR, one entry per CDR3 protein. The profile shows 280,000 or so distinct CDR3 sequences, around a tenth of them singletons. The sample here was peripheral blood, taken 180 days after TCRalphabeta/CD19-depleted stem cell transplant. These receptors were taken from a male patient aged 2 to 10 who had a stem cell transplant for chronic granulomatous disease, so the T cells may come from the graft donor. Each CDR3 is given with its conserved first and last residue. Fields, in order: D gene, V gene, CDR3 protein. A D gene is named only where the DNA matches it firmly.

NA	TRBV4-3	CASSQDGQGAGETQYF
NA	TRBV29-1	CSATGRSTYEQYF
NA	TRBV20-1	CSAKGLTPPMSRNEQFF
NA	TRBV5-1	CASSQGRASQETQYF
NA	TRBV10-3	CAIRAPLATQYF
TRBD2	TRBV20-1	CSAFSGGGSTDTQYF
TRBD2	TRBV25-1	CASSEYRTSSTDTQYF
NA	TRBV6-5	CASSYSLGGPDTQYF
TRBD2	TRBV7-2	CASSTTSGAAYEQYF
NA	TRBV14	CASSQRTKPPYEQYF
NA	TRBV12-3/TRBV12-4	CASSLRSGELFF
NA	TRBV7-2	CASSSGGANYGYTF
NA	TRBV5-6	CASSKPDPRADSPLHF
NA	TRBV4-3	CASSRTTYNEQFF
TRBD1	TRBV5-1	CASSWPGQGPTYEQYF
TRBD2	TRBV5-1	CASSLAGGPSYEQYF
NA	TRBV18	CASSPASQETQYF
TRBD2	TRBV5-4	CASSLRREYSYEQYF
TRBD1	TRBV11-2	CASSFRQGGGNEQYF
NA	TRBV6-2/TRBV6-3	CASSYSKGFGRQYF
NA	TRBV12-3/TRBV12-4	CASSFRGRPHQSTDTQYF
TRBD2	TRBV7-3	CASSLGGRGGETQYF
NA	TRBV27	CATAVESYNEQFF
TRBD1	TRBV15	CATLGRGQGAPNTEAFF
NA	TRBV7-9	CASSLALGDEQYF
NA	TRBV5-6	CASSRGKGPYEQYF
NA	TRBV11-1	CASSTERSRERGEQYF
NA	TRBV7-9	CASSLDLGQGTEAFF
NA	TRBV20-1	CSASNQFF
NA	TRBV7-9	CASRDRSYEQYF
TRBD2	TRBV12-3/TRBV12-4	CASRSELAGYTGELFF
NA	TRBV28	CASSFWTAETQYF
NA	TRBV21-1	CASKSGLAKNIQYF
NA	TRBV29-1	CSPRPVPLMADTQYF
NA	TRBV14	CASSQGGLRVAHNEQFF
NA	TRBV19	CASALGATGTQYF
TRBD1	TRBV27	CASRSQGADTQYF
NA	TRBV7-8	CASSLVVSEQYF
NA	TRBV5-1	CASSFQRDTQYF
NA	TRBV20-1	CSAGGASNGYTF
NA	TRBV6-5	CASSLVLGGRTDTQYF
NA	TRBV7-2	CASSLGRGSQYGYTF